This is a list of T cell receptor beta chains from one sample in a study of T cell changes during pregnancy in multiple sclerosis. TCRdb's table, derived via immunoSEQ multiplex PCR, lists solely in-frame clones and lacks some. The table includes 39,000 or so clones, around nine tenths detected once. Sample: CD4+ T cells from peripheral blood mononuclear cells, taken after pregnancy. The source is a female donor in good health, enrolled as a control in a pregnancy study. Each CDR3 is given with its conserved first and last residue. D genes are given only for firm matches. The size field is filled for only some rows; it gives once, few, many or a size class.

d_gene: NA; v_gene: TRBV6-5; abundance: NA; j_gene: TRBJ1-2; CDR3aa: CASSRRGNYGYTF; CDR3nt: TGTGCCAGCAGTCGCAGGGGTAACTATGGCTACACCTTC
d_gene: TRBD1; v_gene: TRBV19; abundance: NA; j_gene: TRBJ2-7; CDR3aa: CASSPGTDHYEQYF; CDR3nt: TGTGCCAGTAGCCCCGGGACAGACCACTACGAGCAGTACTTC
d_gene: TRBD2; v_gene: TRBV5-4; abundance: NA; j_gene: TRBJ2-5; CDR3aa: CASSLEGRGTQETQYF; CDR3nt: TGTGCCAGCAGCCTGGAGGGGCGGGGGACTCAAGAGACCCAGTACTTC
d_gene: NA; v_gene: TRBV15; abundance: NA; j_gene: TRBJ1-5; CDR3aa: CATSRDRQSRGNQPQHF; CDR3nt: TGTGCCACCAGCAGAGATCGGCAATCACGGGGCAATCAGCCCCAGCATTTT
d_gene: NA; v_gene: TRBV14; abundance: NA; j_gene: TRBJ1-1; CDR3aa: CASSQVAGRSEAFF; CDR3nt: TGTGCCAGCAGCCAAGTGGCGGGGCGAAGCGAAGCTTTCTTT
d_gene: NA; v_gene: TRBV25-1; abundance: NA; j_gene: TRBJ1-1; CDR3aa: CASSSAGPNTEAFF; CDR3nt: TGTGCCAGCAGTTCGGCGGGTCCGAACACTGAAGCTTTCTTT
d_gene: TRBD1; v_gene: TRBV7-2; abundance: NA; j_gene: TRBJ1-2; CDR3aa: CASSLEWGQGGDGYTF; CDR3nt: TGTGCCAGCAGCTTAGAGTGGGGACAGGGGGGGGATGGCTACACCTTC
d_gene: TRBD1; v_gene: TRBV13; abundance: NA; j_gene: TRBJ2-5; CDR3aa: CASSSPRDSQETQYF; CDR3nt: TGTGCCAGCAGCTCGCCGAGGGACAGCCAAGAGACCCAGTACTTC
d_gene: NA; v_gene: TRBV14; abundance: few; j_gene: TRBJ1-1; CDR3aa: CASSQGHSNTEAFF; CDR3nt: TGTGCCAGCAGCCAAGGGCACAGTAACACTGAAGCTTTCTTT
d_gene: TRBD1; v_gene: TRBV19; abundance: NA; j_gene: TRBJ1-1; CDR3aa: CASSTWTGAGMNTEAFF; CDR3nt: TGTGCCAGTAGTACCTGGACAGGGGCCGGAATGAACACTGAAGCTTTCTTT
d_gene: TRBD1; v_gene: TRBV18; abundance: NA; j_gene: TRBJ2-4; CDR3aa: CASSPSPGGQGNIQYF; CDR3nt: TGTGCCAGCTCACCATCCCCCGGAGGACAGGGGAACATTCAGTACTTC
d_gene: TRBD2; v_gene: TRBV7-6; abundance: NA; j_gene: TRBJ2-2; CDR3aa: CASSPVGLAGVYRNTGELFF; CDR3nt: TGTGCCAGCAGCCCCGTCGGGCTAGCGGGGGTCTACCGGAACACCGGGGAGCTGTTTTTT
d_gene: NA; v_gene: TRBV29-1; abundance: NA; j_gene: TRBJ1-1; CDR3aa: CSVALSGKTEAFF; CDR3nt: TGCAGCGTTGCTCTCTCGGGGAAGACTGAAGCTTTCTTT
d_gene: TRBD2; v_gene: TRBV13; abundance: NA; j_gene: TRBJ2-5; CDR3aa: CASSAGLAGGPLETQYF; CDR3nt: TGTGCCAGCAGCGCGGGACTAGCGGGAGGGCCGTTAGAGACCCAGTACTTC
d_gene: TRBD1; v_gene: TRBV5-4; abundance: NA; j_gene: TRBJ2-1; CDR3aa: CASSYYRGLSSYNEQFF; CDR3nt: TGTGCCAGCAGCTACTACAGGGGTCTTAGCTCCTACAATGAGCAGTTCTTC